Listed here are 2 T cell receptor beta chains from one sample, sequenced in a study of blood T cell repertoires in COVID-19. This table comes from immunoSEQ multiplex PCR, and its TCRdb copy is limited to in-frame clones, with some not included. The sample yields roughly 81,000 clones, over 75% seen once. Sequencing input: peripheral blood. These receptors all come from a woman of 80 years or more with COVID-19, enrolled during active disease.

The rearrangement links TRBV18 to TRBJ2-1; TRBD1 might be the D (6 bases). The CDR3 consists of 12 residues. The V gene's germline CDR1 is KGHSH and CDR2 LQKENI. V shed 5 bases and J shed 6 bases, with 8 bases lying between them. The CDR3, as DNA: TGTGCCAGCTCAACAGGGTCCAATGAGCAGTTCTTC. Translated: CASSTGSNEQFF.

The rearrangement links TRBV28 to TRBJ1-2; D is perhaps TRBD1 (6 bases). CDR1 and CDR2 from the germline V gene are MDHEN and SYDVKM. The ends were cut back, 6 bases at V and 7 bases at J, with 15 bases in the middle. CDR3 length: 13 residues. CDR3 in DNA: TGTGCCAGCAGCAACAGGGCGTTGGGTGGCTACACCTTC. It translates to CASSNRALGGYTF.